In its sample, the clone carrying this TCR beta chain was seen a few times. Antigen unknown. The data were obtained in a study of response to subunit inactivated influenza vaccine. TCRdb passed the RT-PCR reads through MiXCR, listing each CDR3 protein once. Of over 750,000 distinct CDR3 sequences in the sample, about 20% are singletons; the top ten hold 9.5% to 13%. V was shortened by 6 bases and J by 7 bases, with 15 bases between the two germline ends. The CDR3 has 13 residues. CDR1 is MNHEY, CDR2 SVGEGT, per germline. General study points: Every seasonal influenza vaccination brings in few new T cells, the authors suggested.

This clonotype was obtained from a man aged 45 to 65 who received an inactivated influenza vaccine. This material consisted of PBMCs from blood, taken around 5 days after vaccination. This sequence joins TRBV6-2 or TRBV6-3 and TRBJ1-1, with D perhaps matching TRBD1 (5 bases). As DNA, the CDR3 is TGTGCCAGCAGACCGAATCTTCAGGGTGAAGCTTTCTTT. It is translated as CASRPNLQGEAFF.